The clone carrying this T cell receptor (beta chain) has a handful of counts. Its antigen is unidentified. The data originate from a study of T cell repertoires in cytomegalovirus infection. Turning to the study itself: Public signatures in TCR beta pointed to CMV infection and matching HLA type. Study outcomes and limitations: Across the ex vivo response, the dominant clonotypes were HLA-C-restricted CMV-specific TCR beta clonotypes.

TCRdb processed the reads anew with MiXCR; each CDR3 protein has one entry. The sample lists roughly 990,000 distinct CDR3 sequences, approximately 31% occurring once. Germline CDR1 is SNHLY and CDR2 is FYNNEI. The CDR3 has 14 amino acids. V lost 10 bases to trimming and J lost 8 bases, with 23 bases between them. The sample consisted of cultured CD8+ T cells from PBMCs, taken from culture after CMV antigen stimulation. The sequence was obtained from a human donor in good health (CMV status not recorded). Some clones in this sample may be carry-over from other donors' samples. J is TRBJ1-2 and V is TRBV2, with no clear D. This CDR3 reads CANLREGGPFGYTF. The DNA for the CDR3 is TGTGCCAACCTAAGAGAGGGTGGGCCGTTCGGCTACACCTTC.